The clone carrying this T cell receptor beta chain was recorded many times. The antigen is not known. One end of the junction varies from germline; a read error may be responsible. TCRdb reprocessed the RT-PCR reads with MiXCR, giving one entry per CDR3 protein. The data contain approximately 500,000 distinct CDR3 sequences, 13% of them singletons. The data derive from a study of response to subunit inactivated influenza vaccine. The CDR3 contains 13 residues. The germline CDR1 and CDR2 sequences are SGHRS and YFSETQ. Findings and caveats of the study: Authors proposed each seasonal influenza vaccination draws in few new T cells.

The sample here was PBMCs from blood, taken roughly 47 days after vaccination. This sequence originates from a man in his fifties or sixties who received an inactivated influenza vaccine. The chain links TRBV5-1 to TRBJ2-3; maybe TRBD1 (5 bases). CDR3 nucleotides: TGTGCCAGCAGCTTAGGGGCGGCAGATACGCAGTATTTT. Its protein product is CASSLGAADTQYF.